The 10 T cell receptor beta chains given below trace back to one sample, sequenced in a study of beta chain features in type 1 diabetes. Points from the study as a whole: Moderate but significant shortening of TCRB CDR3s was recorded in all four CD4+ subsets from Type 1 diabetes patients.

What these receptors recognize is not known. Every bit of the isolated RNA underwent reverse transcription, so sequencing read expressed TCRB transcripts. Sequencing used immunoSEQ multiplex PCR; TCRdb keeps in-frame clones, though not all of them. The sample lists 17,000 or so clones; around 70% were seen once. The sequenced sample was stem cell memory CD4+ T cells from blood. These receptors were obtained from a man aged 30 to 39 with type 1 diabetes.

Only one count was recorded for this clone. The V and J genes are TRBV5-1 and TRBJ2-5; 8 bases line up with TRBD2. With 4 bases clipped from V and 8 bases from J, the junction kept 10 bases outside the gene matches. This CDR3 contains 14 residues. Germline V lookup: CDR1 SGHRS, CDR2 YFSETQ. The CDR3 loop reads CASSETTSDLTQYF. DNA for the CDR3: TGCGCCAGCAGCGAGACGACTAGCGATTTAACCCAGTACTTC.

As regards this clone: The junction departs from the called germline gene at one end, perhaps through a read error. The rearrangement links TRBV7-2 to TRBJ1-2, with a weak D call TRBD1 (6 bases). The CDR3 contains 11 residues. Germline-derived CDR1 and CDR2 are SGHTA and FQGNSA. In DNA form, the CDR3 reads TGTGCCAGCAGCTCAGTCGGACAGTACGCCTTC. Amino acid sequence: CASSSVGQYAF.

This clone was seen more than once but under ten times. The CDR3 DNA reads as TGCGCCAGCAGTCCTAGGACGGGGGTCTCCTACAATGAGCAGTTCTTC. Its translation is CASSPRTGVSYNEQFF. This chain links TRBV5-1 with TRBJ2-1; D is possibly TRBD2 (6 bases). The CDR3 extends over 16 amino acids. In germline, CDR1 is SGHRS, CDR2 YFSETQ. V was shortened by 5 bases and J by 0 bases, with 15 bases between the two germline ends.

In this sample, this clone turned up a few times. V usage is TRBV7-2 and J usage is TRBJ2-7; 7 bases line up with TRBD1. Germline V CDR1 and CDR2: SGHTA, FQGNSA. The CDR3 runs to 13 residues. V dropped 3 bases and J dropped 3; count of bases not matched to a gene: 2. The CDR3 spells CASSLQGDYEQYF. The CDR3 DNA is TGTGCCAGCAGCTTGCAGGGGGACTACGAGCAGTACTTC.

The rearrangement links TRBV4-3 to TRBJ2-2; a possible D gene is TRBD2 (7 bases). The germline CDR1 and CDR2 sequences are LGHNA and YSLEER. The CDR3 sequence is 16 residues long. V lost 0 bases and J lost 4, with 12 bases in between. The chain's CDR3 is CASSQETAGATGELFF. The DNA of the CDR3 is TGCGCCAGCAGCCAAGAAACGGCGGGGGCCACCGGGGAGCTGTTTTTT.

As DNA, the CDR3 is TGTGCCAGCACCGGACAGGGAGGAACTGAAGCTTTCTTT. The encoded protein is CASTGQGGTEAFF. V is TRBV2 and J is TRBJ1-1; 8 bases agree with TRBD1. Looked up from germline, CDR1 is SNHLY and CDR2 is FYNNEI. CDR3 length equals 13 residues. J lost 5 bases, V lost 7 bases, and 6 bases had no gene match.

In this sample, this clone turned up a few times. The V call is TRBV7-3, the J call TRBJ2-1; 10 bases are shared with TRBD2. The CDR3 contains 15 residues. Germline CDR1 SGHTA, CDR2 FQGTGA. Germline trimming cut 5 bases from V and 3 bases from J; bases unmatched to any gene: 4. The CDR3 region is CASSLSGGYYNEQFF. Written as DNA, the CDR3 is TGTGCCAGCAGCCTTAGCGGGGGGTACTACAATGAGCAGTTCTTC.

Notes on this clone: Distinct nucleotide sequences in the sample also encode this CDR3. The chain links TRBV9 to TRBJ1-2; D is undetermined. The CDR3 totals 13 residues. Deletions cut 2 bases from V and 2 bases from J, with 7 bases between. The germline V gene encodes CDR1 SGDLS and CDR2 YYNGEE. CDR3 region: CASSVDTNYGYTF. The CDR3 region has the DNA TGTGCCAGCAGCGTCGACACCAACTATGGCTACACCTTC. Full variable domain (missing parts from reference TRBV9 and TRBJ1-2): DSGVTQTPKHLITATGQRVTLRCSPRSGDLSVYWYQQSLDQGLQFLIQYYNGEERAKGNILERFSAQQFPDLHSELNLSSLELGDSALYFCASSVDTNYGYTFGSGTRLTVV.

J is TRBJ2-6 and V is TRBV2; TRBD1 is a possible D gene (6 bases). Trimming pared 5 bases from V and 2 bases from J, leaving 10 bases between. In germline, CDR1 is SNHLY, CDR2 FYNNEI. The CDR3 spans 15 residues. The CDR3 coding sequence is TGTGCCAGCAGTAGCGACAGGCCTGGGGCCAACGTCCTGACTTTC. Translation: CASSSDRPGANVLTF.

The chain is built from TRBV5-1 and TRBJ2-3; the D gene is possibly TRBD1 (6 bases). The V gene's germline CDR1 is SGHRS and CDR2 YFSETQ. V lost 4 bases, J lost 3 bases, and 9 bases lay in between. The CDR3 consists of 13 residues. This chain's CDR3 is CASSRGTTDTQYF. CDR3 DNA: TGCGCCAGCAGCAGGGGGACAACAGATACGCAGTATTTT.